The clone carrying this T cell receptor beta chain was counted only a few times. The data stem from a study of T-cell memory formation after mild COVID-19. TCRdb redid the calling of the 5' RACE reads with MiXCR, one entry per CDR3 protein. This sample carries approximately 490,000 distinct CDR3 sequences, roughly 20% of them seen once, and the ten largest clones take about 12%. In germline, CDR1 is LNHDA, CDR2 SQIVND (reference sequence). The germline V and J ends were trimmed by 1 base and 6 bases, with 12 bases remaining between them. This CDR3 has 14 residues. The chain couples TRBV19 to TRBJ2-5, with D tentatively TRBD1 (6 bases). Sequenced sample: PBMCs or a T cell subset sorted from them (not recorded which). The source is an adult woman who had mild COVID-19 (a few samples of this study predate the infection). Cell type and time point are not known. The CDR3, as DNA: TGTGCCAGTAGTATAGGGCCAGGGGCAAAGACCCAGTACTTC. Protein product: CASSIGPGAKTQYF.